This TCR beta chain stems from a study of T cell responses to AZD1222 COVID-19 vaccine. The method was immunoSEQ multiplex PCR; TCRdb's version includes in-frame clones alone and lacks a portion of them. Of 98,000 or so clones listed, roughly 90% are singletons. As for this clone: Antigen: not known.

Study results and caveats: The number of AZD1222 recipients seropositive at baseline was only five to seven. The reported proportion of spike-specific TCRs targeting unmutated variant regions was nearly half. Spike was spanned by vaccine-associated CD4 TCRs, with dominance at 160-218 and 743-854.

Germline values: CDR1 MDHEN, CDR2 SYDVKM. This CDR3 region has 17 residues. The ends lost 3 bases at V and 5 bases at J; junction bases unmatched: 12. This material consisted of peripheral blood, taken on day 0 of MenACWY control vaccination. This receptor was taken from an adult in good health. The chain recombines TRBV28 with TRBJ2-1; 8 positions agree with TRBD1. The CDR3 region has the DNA TGTGCCAGCAGTTTCCATACCGGGACAGGTACGGACAATGAGCAGTTCTTC. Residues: CASSFHTGTGTDNEQFF.